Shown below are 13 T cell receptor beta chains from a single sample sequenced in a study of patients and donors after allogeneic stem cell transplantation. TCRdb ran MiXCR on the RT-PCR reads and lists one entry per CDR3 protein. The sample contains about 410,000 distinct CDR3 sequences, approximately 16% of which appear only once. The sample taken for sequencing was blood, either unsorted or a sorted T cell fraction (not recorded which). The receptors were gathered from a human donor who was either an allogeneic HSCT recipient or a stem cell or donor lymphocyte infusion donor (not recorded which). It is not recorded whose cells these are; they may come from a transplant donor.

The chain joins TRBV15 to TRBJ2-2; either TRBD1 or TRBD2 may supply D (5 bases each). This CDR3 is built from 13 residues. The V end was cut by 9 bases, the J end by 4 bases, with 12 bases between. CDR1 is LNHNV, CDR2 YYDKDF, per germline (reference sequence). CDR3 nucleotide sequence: TGTGCCACAAGAACTAGGGGCACCGGGGAGCTGTTTTTT. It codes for CATRTRGTGELFF.

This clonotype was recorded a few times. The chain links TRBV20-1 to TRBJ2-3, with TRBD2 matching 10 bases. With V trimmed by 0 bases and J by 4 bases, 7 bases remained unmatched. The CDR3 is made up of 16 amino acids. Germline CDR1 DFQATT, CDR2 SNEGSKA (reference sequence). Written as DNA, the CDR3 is TGCAGTGCTAGAGATCCTCAGCGGGGGGGGGCAGATACGCAGTATTTT. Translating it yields CSARDPQRGGADTQYF.

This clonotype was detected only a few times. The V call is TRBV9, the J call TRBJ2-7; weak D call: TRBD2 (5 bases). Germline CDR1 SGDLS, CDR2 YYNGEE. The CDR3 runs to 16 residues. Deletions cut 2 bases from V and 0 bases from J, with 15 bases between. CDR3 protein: CASSVDGGPSSYEQYF. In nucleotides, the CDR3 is TGTGCCAGCAGCGTGGACGGCGGGCCAAGCTCCTACGAGCAGTACTTC.

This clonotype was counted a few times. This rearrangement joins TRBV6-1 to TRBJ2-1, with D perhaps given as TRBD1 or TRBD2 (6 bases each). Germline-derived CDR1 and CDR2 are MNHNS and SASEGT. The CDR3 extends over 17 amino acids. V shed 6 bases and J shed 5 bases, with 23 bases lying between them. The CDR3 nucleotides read TGTGCCAGCAGCCCCGGGACGAGGGGGGCTTGGGACAATGAGCAGTTCTTC. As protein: CASSPGTRGAWDNEQFF.

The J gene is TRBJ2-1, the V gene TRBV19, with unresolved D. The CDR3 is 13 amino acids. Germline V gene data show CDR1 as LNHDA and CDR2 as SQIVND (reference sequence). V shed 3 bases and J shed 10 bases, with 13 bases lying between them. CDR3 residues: CASSMAFPGEQFF. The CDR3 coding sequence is TGTGCCAGTAGTATGGCATTCCCCGGGGAGCAGTTCTTC.

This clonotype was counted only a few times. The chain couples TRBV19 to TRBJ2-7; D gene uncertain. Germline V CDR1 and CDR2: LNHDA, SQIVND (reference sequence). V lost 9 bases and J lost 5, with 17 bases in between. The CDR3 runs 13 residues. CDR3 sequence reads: CASRFGLIDEQYF. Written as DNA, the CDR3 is TGTGCCAGCAGATTCGGGCTAATCGACGAGCAGTACTTC.

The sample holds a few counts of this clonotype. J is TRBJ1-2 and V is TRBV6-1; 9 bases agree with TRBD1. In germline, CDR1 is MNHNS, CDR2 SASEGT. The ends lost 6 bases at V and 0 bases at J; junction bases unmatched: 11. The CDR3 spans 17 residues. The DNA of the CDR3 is TGTGCCAGCAGACCATGGGACAGGGCTTCTTCTAACTATGGCTACACCTTC. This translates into CASRPWDRASSNYGYTF.

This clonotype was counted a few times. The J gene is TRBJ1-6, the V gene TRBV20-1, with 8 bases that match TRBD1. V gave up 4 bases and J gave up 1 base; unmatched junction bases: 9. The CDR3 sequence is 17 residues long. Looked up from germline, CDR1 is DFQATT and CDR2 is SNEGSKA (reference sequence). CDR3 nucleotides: TGCAGTGCTACCAATACAGGGGGGGGGTCCTATAATTCACCCCTCCACTTT. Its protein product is CSATNTGGGSYNSPLHF.

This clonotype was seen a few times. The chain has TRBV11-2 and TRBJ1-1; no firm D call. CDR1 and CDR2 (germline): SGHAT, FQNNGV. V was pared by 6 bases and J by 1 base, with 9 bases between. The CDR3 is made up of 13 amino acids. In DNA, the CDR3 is TGTGCCAGCAGAAACGGACGGAACACTGAAGCTTTCTTT. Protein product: CASRNGRNTEAFF.

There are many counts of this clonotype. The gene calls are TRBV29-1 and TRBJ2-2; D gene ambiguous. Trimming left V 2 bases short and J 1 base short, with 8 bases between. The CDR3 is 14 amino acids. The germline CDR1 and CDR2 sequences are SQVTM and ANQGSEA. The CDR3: CSVETQLNTGELFF. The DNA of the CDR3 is TGCAGCGTTGAAACACAGTTGAACACCGGGGAGCTGTTTTTT.

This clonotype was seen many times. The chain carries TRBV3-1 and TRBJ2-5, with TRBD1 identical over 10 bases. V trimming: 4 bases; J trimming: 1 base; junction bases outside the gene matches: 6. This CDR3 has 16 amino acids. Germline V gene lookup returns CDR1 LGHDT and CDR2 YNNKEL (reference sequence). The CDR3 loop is CASSPGQGVGQETQYF. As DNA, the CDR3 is TGTGCCAGCAGCCCAGGACAGGGGGTAGGCCAAGAGACCCAGTACTTC.

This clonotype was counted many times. This CDR3 reads CSAARDSTTGELFF. The CDR3 region has the DNA TGCAGTGCCGCCCGGGATTCTACTACCGGGGAGCTGTTTTTT. The chain links TRBV20-1 to TRBJ2-2, with D possibly being TRBD2 (5 bases). The CDR3 loop spans 14 amino acids. Germline V CDR1 and CDR2: DFQATT, SNEGSKA (reference sequence). With 6 bases removed from V and 5 bases from J, the gap between germline ends came to 16 bases.

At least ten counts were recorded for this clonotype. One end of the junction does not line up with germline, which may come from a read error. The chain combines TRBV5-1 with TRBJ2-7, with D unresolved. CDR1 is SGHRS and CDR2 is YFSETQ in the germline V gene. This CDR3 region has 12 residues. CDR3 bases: TGTGCCAGCAGCTTAGTAGGATACGAGCAGTACTTC. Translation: CASSLVGYEQYF. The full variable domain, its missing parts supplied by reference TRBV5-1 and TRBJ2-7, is KAGVTQTPRYLIKTRGQQVTLSCSPISGHRSVSWYQQTPGQGLQFLFEYFSETQRNKGNFPGRFSGRQFSNSRSEMNVSTLELGDSALYLCASSLVGYEQYFGPGTRLTVT.